This record concerns one T cell receptor beta chain sequence. The CDR3 sequence is 14 residues long. Germline assignment: CDR1 SNHLY and CDR2 FYNNEI. J gave up 7 bases and V 6 bases, and 7 bases lay outside the gene matches. This table comes from immunoSEQ multiplex PCR, and its TCRdb copy is limited to in-frame clones, with some not included. Altogether roughly 100,000 clones are present, about 89% being singletons, with the ten largest covering 1.6%. This specimen belongs to a study of T cell changes during pregnancy in multiple sclerosis. This receptor was taken from a female donor with multiple sclerosis, enrolled in a pregnancy study. The starting material was peripheral blood, obtained before pregnancy. J is TRBJ2-7 and V is TRBV2; 12 bases agree with TRBD2. The CDR3: CASSRLAGDHEQYF. CDR3 coding DNA: TGTGCCAGCAGCCGACTAGCGGGAGACCATGAGCAGTACTTC.